This T cell receptor beta chain was found in a study of blood T cell repertoires in COVID-19. Study summary: Spain, Italy and the United States supplied samples that represented acute and convalescent COVID-19. The cDNA or gDNA used as material had been derived from T cells, B-cell-depleted T cells, or PBMCs.

V gave up 3 bases and J gave up 5 bases, with 13 bases separating them. CDR1 and CDR2 (germline): SGHTA, FQGNSA. The CDR3 length is 14 residues. Authors' analysis steps: Reference gene primers were amplified, and this amplification served to estimate nucleated cell counts. The method was immunoSEQ multiplex PCR; TCRdb's version includes in-frame clones alone and lacks a portion of them. V, J and clone size are those of that table, while D and trimming were read from the DNA. The repertoire has approximately 210,000 clones, about nine tenths of them found once; the top ten carry less than 0.75%. This sequence joins TRBV7-2 and TRBJ1-2; D gene ambiguous. This TCR was recovered from a man aged 35 to 55 with acute or convalescent COVID-19. Material for sequencing was peripheral blood. CDR3 sequence reads: CASSFPGKVYGYTF. The CDR3 bases are TGTGCCAGCAGCTTTCCGGGAAAGGTTTATGGCTACACCTTC. Complete variable domain (other parts from reference TRBV7-2 and TRBJ1-2): GAGVSQSPSNKVTEKGKDVELRCDPISGHTALYWYRQSLGQGLEFLIYFQGNSAPDKSGLPSDRFSAERTGGSVSTLTIQRTQQEDSAVYLCASSFPGKVYGYTFGSGTRLTVV.